The present TCR beta chain was sequenced within a study of monozygotic twins with inflammatory bowel disease. Every sample had its cDNA made across eight separate reactions. Using the 5' RACE reads, TCRdb records one entry per CDR3 protein without DNA. Its table records about 160,000 distinct CDR3 sequences. Per germline, CDR1 DFQATT and CDR2 SNEGSKA (reference sequence). This CDR3 is 17 amino acids long. The sequenced sample was blood. This rearrangement joins TRBV20-1 to TRBJ2-1; the TCRdb D gene call, TRBD1, has no DNA to confirm it. The TCR originated in a human donor with ulcerative colitis or Crohn's disease, or a healthy co-twin of an affected twin (not recorded which). The CDR3 is CSARTRGFFSSYNEQFF.